This T cell receptor (beta chain) emerged from a study of blood T cell repertoires in COVID-19. Across the study: Samples representing acute and convalescent COVID-19 were sourced from the United States, Italy and Spain. The analysed material was cDNA or gDNA that came from T cells, B-cell-depleted T cells, or PBMCs.

In the study's own analysis: The authors estimated nucleated cell counts from reference gene primer amplification. Clones were sequenced by immunoSEQ multiplex PCR, and TCRdb holds only the in-frame ones, with some missing. V and J calls and clone size follow that table, whereas D and trimming were derived from the DNA. Altogether around 180,000 clones are present, 81% being singletons, with the ten largest covering 12%. Seattle-derived patients entered the study during active infection and were followed longitudinally. The CDR3 length is 14 residues. Trimming cost V 4 bases and J 1 base; bases outside gene matches: 4. CDR1 MNHEY and CDR2 SVGAGI come from the germline V gene.

The sequenced sample was peripheral blood. This TCR was sampled from a woman at least 80 years old with COVID-19, enrolled during active disease. The chain combines TRBV6-5 with TRBJ2-7; 7 bases fit TRBD2. The CDR3 DNA reads TGTGCCAGCAGTTGGGAGGGTGGGTCCTACGAGCAGTACTTC. It yields the protein CASSWEGGSYEQYF.